Listed below are T cell receptor beta chains from one sample, sequenced in a study of T cell repertoires in cytomegalovirus infection. TCRdb reanalysed the reads using MiXCR and keeps one entry per CDR3 protein. The table includes about 330,000 distinct CDR3 sequences, over 7.5% detected once. The sequenced material came from PBMCs. These receptor sequences come from a human donor in good health (CMV status not recorded). Some clones in this sample may be carry-over from other donors' samples. Both conserved end residues are part of each CDR3. A D gene is named only where the DNA matches it firmly. Clone size, where shown, is once, few, many, or a class for clones that have expanded.

NA	few	TRBJ2-7	TRBV7-2	TGTGCCAGCAGCTCCGAGGGGGGTCTCTCCTACGAGCAGTACTTC	CASSSEGGLSYEQYF
TRBD1	many	TRBJ2-7	TRBV7-9	TGTGCCAGCGGGACAGCCTACGAGCAGTACTTC	CASGTAYEQYF
NA	many	TRBJ2-5	TRBV7-8	TGTGCCAGCAGCTTAACTAGGGGGACCCAAGAGACCCAGTACTTC	CASSLTRGTQETQYF
NA	NA	TRBJ1-5	TRBV20-1	TGCAGTGCTAGTCCCGGGGGAAGTGGTCAGCCCCAGCATTTT	CSASPGGSGQPQHF
TRBD1	NA	TRBJ2-1	TRBV15	TGTGCCACGGGCCGATCGGGACAGTCCATTTACAATGAGCAGTTCTTC	CATGRSGQSIYNEQFF
NA	many	TRBJ1-2	TRBV7-8	TGTGCCAGCAGCTTAGCGCGGGGGTTCTCCGGCTACACCTTC	CASSLARGFSGYTF
NA	few	TRBJ1-4	TRBV7-2	TGTGCCAGCAGCCGACTCCGGGGAGAAAAACTGTTTTTT	CASSRLRGEKLFF
TRBD2	many	TRBJ2-5	TRBV14	TGTGCCAGCAGCCAACTGGGGGGGGACTACAGCCATCAAGAGACCCAGTACTTC	CASSQLGGDYSHQETQYF
NA	few	TRBJ1-2	TRBV6-6	TGTGCCAGCAGTTACTCAGGAGGACTTGGGGGCTACACCTTC	CASSYSGGLGGYTF
NA	NA	TRBJ2-7	TRBV20-1	TGCAGTGCTACCTACTCTCGCTCCTACGAGCAGTACTTC	CSATYSRSYEQYF